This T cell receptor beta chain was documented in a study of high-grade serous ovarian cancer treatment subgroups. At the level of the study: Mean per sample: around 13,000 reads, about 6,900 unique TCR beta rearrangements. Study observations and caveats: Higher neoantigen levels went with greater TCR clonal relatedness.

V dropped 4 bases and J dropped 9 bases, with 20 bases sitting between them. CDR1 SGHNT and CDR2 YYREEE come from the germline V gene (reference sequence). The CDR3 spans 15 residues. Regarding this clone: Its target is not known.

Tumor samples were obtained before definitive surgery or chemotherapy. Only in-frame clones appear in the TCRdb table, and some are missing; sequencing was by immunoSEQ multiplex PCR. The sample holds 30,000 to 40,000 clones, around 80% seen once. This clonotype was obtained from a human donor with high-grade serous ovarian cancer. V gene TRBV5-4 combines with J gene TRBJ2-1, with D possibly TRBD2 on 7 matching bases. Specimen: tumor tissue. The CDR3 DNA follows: TGTGCCAGCAGCCCTCAGGGGAGGGTCCGCGGTGAGCAGTTCTTC. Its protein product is CASSPQGRVRGEQFF.